A single sample is the source of the 26 T cell receptor beta chains below, sequenced in a study of control samples from healthy donors and cancer patients. Here immunoSEQ multiplex PCR was the method, and the copy in TCRdb shows in-frame clones only, minus some. The profile shows around 180,000 clones, just over 85% of them singletons. Sequenced sample: blood. These receptors were obtained from a woman younger than 45 in good health.

V gene TRBV6-2 or TRBV6-3 combines with J gene TRBJ2-1; 7 bases fit TRBD2. This CDR3 region has 16 residues. Trimming took 4 bases from V and 2 from J; bases not matched to a gene: 8. Germline lookup yields CDR1 MNHEY and CDR2 SVGEGT. The CDR3 nucleotides read TGTGCCAGCAGTTCACCCCGCGGGGGTGCCTACAATGAGCAGTTCTTC. It translates to CASSSPRGGAYNEQFF.

With respect to this clone: Germline is not matched at one junction end, which may reflect a read error. The chain couples TRBV7-9 to TRBJ2-7, with TRBD2 identical over 12 bases. CDR3 length equals 15 residues. Germline CDR1 reads SEHNR; CDR2 reads FQNEAQ (reference sequence). The CDR3 loop is CASSPSSGRAYEQYF. CDR3 sequence (DNA): TGTGCCAGCAGCCCCTCTAGCGGGAGGGCCTATGAGCAGTACTTC.

The chain couples TRBV3-1 (or the pseudogene TRBV3-2) to TRBJ1-4, with TRBD1 matching 7 bases. This CDR3 spans 14 amino acids. The germline V gene has CDR1 LGHDT and CDR2 YNNKEL (reference sequence). The V segment lost 4 bases and the J segment 3 bases; nucleotides outside the gene matches: 2. The CDR3: CASSRDRSNEKLFF. The CDR3 DNA follows: TGTGCCAGCAGCCGGGACAGATCTAATGAAAAACTGTTTTTT.

V gene TRBV6-2 or TRBV6-3 combines with J gene TRBJ2-7; TRBD2 matches 10 bases. Germline V gene sequence: CDR1 MNHEY, CDR2 SVGEGT. The V segment lost 6 bases and the J segment 3 bases; nucleotides outside the gene matches: 5. This CDR3 is 14 amino acids long. CDR3 amino acids: CASSSLAGYYEQYF. CDR3 nucleotides: TGTGCCAGCAGCTCACTAGCGGGGTACTACGAGCAGTACTTC.

The chain carries TRBV28 and TRBJ1-5; weak D call: TRBD1 (6 bases). CDR1 and CDR2 (germline): MDHEN, SYDVKM. The CDR3 sequence is 14 residues long. Trimming pared 5 bases from V and 0 bases from J, leaving 8 bases between. The CDR3 DNA follows: TGTGCCAGCAGTCCCAGGGGTAGCAATCAGCCCCAGCATTTT. It yields the protein CASSPRGSNQPQHF.

This chain uses TRBV5-1 with TRBJ2-7; D may match TRBD1 or TRBD2 (5 bases each). V lost 5 bases and J lost 3, with 21 bases in between. This CDR3 is built from 16 residues. Per the germline V gene, CDR1 is SGHRS and CDR2 is YFSETQ. The CDR3 sequence: CASSFETGTAYYEQYF. In DNA form, the CDR3 reads TGCGCCAGCAGTTTTGAAACCGGGACGGCCTACTACGAGCAGTACTTC.

The rearrangement uses TRBV7-2 and TRBJ2-1; D may be TRBD1 or TRBD2 (6 bases each). CDR1 and CDR2 from the germline V gene are SGHTA and FQGNSA. Deletions cut 2 bases from V and 0 bases from J, with 14 bases between. The CDR3 has 17 amino acids. CDR3 in DNA: TGTGCCAGCAGCTTAAACCCGGGGGCCGCCTCCTACAATGAGCAGTTCTTC. Protein sequence: CASSLNPGAASYNEQFF.

V and J are TRBV28 and TRBJ2-3, with D unclear. The CDR3 runs to 14 residues. V lost 1 base to trimming and J lost 4 bases, with 9 bases between them. Germline V gene lookup returns CDR1 MDHEN and CDR2 SYDVKM. CDR3 DNA: TGTGCCAGCAGTTTATTTGGGGTGGCAGATACGCAGTATTTT. Its protein product is CASSLFGVADTQYF.

Note on this clone: This sample includes further DNA sequences coding for the same CDR3. The rearrangement joins TRBV3-1 (or the pseudogene TRBV3-2) to TRBJ1-2; D gene uncertain. The ends were cut back, 1 base at V and 7 bases at J, with 7 bases in the middle. From germline, CDR1 is LGHDT and CDR2 YNNKEL (reference sequence). The CDR3 consists of 12 residues. This CDR3 reads CASSQGRVGYTF. DNA of the CDR3: TGTGCCAGCAGCCAAGGGAGGGTTGGCTACACCTTC.

The chain is built from TRBV6-5 and TRBJ1-2, with 7 positions matching TRBD1. The CDR3 runs to 13 residues. Germline V gene sequence: CDR1 MNHEY, CDR2 SVGAGI. J was trimmed by 3 bases and V by 2 bases; bases with no gene match: 0. CDR3 nucleotide sequence: TGTGCCAGCAGTTACGGACAGGACTATGGCTACACCTTC. It is translated as CASSYGQDYGYTF.

The chain uses TRBV20-1 and TRBJ2-2; D is unresolved. The CDR3 runs to 11 residues. Germline V gives CDR1 DFQATT, CDR2 SNEGSKA (reference sequence). With 0 bases removed from V and 6 bases from J, the gap between germline ends came to 2 bases. The CDR3 loop is CSARDAGELFF. CDR3 bases: TGCAGTGCTAGAGACGCCGGGGAGCTGTTTTTT.

The gene calls are TRBV5-1 and TRBJ1-6; 8 bases map to TRBD1. The junction had 4 bases not matched to a gene; V was cut back by 4 bases and J by 7 bases. The CDR3 consists of 14 residues. CDR1 is SGHRS and CDR2 is YFSETQ in the germline V gene. The CDR3, as DNA: TGCGCCAGCAGCCCCGGGACAGGCAATTCACCCCTCCACTTT. Its protein is CASSPGTGNSPLHF.

The rearrangement uses TRBV15 and TRBJ1-4; the match to TRBD1 covers 7 bases. J was trimmed by 5 bases and V by 5 bases; bases with no gene match: 8. Germline V lookup: CDR1 LNHNV, CDR2 YYDKDF (reference sequence). The CDR3 sequence is 15 residues long. The CDR3, as DNA: TGTGCCACCAGCCATCTGACAGGGTCGAATGAAAAACTGTTTTTT. It yields the protein CATSHLTGSNEKLFF.

J is TRBJ2-7 and V is TRBV9; D possibly uses TRBD1 or TRBD2 (6 bases each). The CDR3 is 14 amino acids. V dropped 0 bases and J dropped 7 bases, with 14 bases sitting between them. From germline, CDR1 is SGDLS and CDR2 YYNGEE. Here the CDR3 reads CASSVGILGGEQYF. Here the CDR3 DNA reads TGTGCCAGCAGCGTAGGGATATTAGGGGGGGAGCAGTACTTC.

This rearrangement joins TRBV19 to TRBJ1-1; D is ambiguous. With 4 bases removed from V and 3 bases from J, the gap between germline ends came to 9 bases. In germline, CDR1 is LNHDA, CDR2 SQIVND (reference sequence). The CDR3 runs 13 residues. The CDR3 spells CASSTPIYTEAFF. For the CDR3, the DNA is TGTGCCAGTAGTACTCCGATATACACTGAAGCTTTCTTT.

The V and J genes are TRBV28 and TRBJ1-6; 10 nucleotides match TRBD1. Germline V lookup: CDR1 MDHEN, CDR2 SYDVKM. This CDR3 contains 20 residues. The V segment lost 1 base and the J segment 7 bases; nucleotides outside the gene matches: 16. The CDR3 coding sequence is TGTGCCAGCAGTTTATTTGTGTTTCGGACAGGGGGGACTCGGAATTCACCCCTCCACTTT. This sequence encodes CASSLFVFRTGGTRNSPLHF. The entire variable domain, with the rest obtained from reference TRBV28 and TRBJ1-6, is as follows: DVKVTQSSRYLVKRTGEKVFLECVQDMDHENMFWYRQDPGLGLRLIYFSYDVKMKEKGDIPEGYSVSREKKERFSLILESASTNQTSMYLCASSLFVFRTGGTRNSPLHFGNGTRLTVT.

The V gene is TRBV4-2, the J gene TRBJ2-1; tentatively, D is TRBD1 (6 bases). CDR3 length: 18 amino acids. The V gene's germline CDR1 is LGHNA and CDR2 YNFKEQ. V was pared by 2 bases and J by 4 bases, with 21 bases between. CDR3 sequence reads: CASSQSVTGSPTYNEQFF. CDR3 nucleotide sequence: TGTGCCAGCAGCCAAAGCGTAACAGGGTCTCCAACATACAATGAGCAGTTCTTC.

CDR3 sequence (DNA): TGTGCCAGGGCACGGGACTCCGAGACCCAGTACTTC. Translating it yields CARARDSETQYF. V and J are TRBV2 and TRBJ2-5, with a tentative D call TRBD2 (6 bases). The germline gives CDR1 SNHLY, CDR2 FYNNEI. The CDR3 is 12 amino acids. The V end lost 9 bases, the J end lost 5 bases, and 13 bases lay between the germline ends. Drawing the rest from reference TRBV2 and TRBJ2-5, the complete variable domain is EPEVTQTPSHQVTQMGQEVILRCVPISNHLYFYWYRQILGQKVEFLVSFYNNEISEKSEIFDDQFSVERPDGSNFTLKIRSTKLEDSAMYFCARARDSETQYFGPGTRLLVL.

The chain combines TRBV4-2 with TRBJ2-1; 7 nucleotides match TRBD1. V was clipped by 1 base and J by 4 bases; unmatched bases: 4. The germline V gene encodes CDR1 LGHNA and CDR2 YNFKEQ. This CDR3 region has 15 residues. CDR3 bases: TGTGCCAGCAGCCAAGCAAGGGGGCTATACAATGAGCAGTTCTTC. Encoded protein: CASSQARGLYNEQFF.

This clone was seen a few times. V gene TRBV3-1 (or the pseudogene TRBV3-2) combines with J gene TRBJ1-2, with TRBD1 matching over 7 bases. V gave up 3 bases and J gave up 8 bases; unmatched junction bases: 3. The germline gives CDR1 LGHDT, CDR2 YNNKEL (reference sequence). The length of the CDR3 is 12 residues. This CDR3 is CASSQEQGGYTF. The DNA of the CDR3 is TGTGCCAGCAGCCAGGAACAGGGGGGCTACACCTTC.

J is TRBJ2-3 and V is TRBV5-1; TRBD1 or TRBD2 may be the D gene (5 bases each). Deletions cut 2 bases from V and 6 bases from J, with 16 bases between. There are 15 residues in the CDR3. CDR1 SGHRS and CDR2 YFSETQ come from the germline V gene. The CDR3 loop is CASSLASRVGDTQYF. The CDR3 nucleotides read TGCGCCAGCAGCTTAGCTAGCAGGGTGGGTGATACGCAGTATTTT.

This chain links TRBV5-1 with TRBJ1-3, with D unresolved. The V end lost 0 bases, the J end lost 0 bases, and 10 bases lay between the germline ends. Germline-derived CDR1 and CDR2 are SGHRS and YFSETQ. CDR3 length: 16 amino acids. The CDR3 DNA follows: TGCGCCAGCAGCTTGGGGGCCAGTAACTCTGGAAACACCATATATTTT. Translation gives CASSLGASNSGNTIYF.

The J gene is TRBJ1-3, the V gene TRBV7-8, with D perhaps matching TRBD1 (6 bases). The germline V and J ends were trimmed by 5 bases and 0 bases, with 17 bases remaining between them. Per germline, CDR1 SGHVS and CDR2 FQNEAQ. The CDR3 loop spans 17 amino acids. The CDR3 here is CASSVRGQQSSGNTIYF. The CDR3 DNA follows: TGTGCCAGCAGCGTGCGAGGACAGCAGAGCTCTGGAAACACCATATATTTT. The whole variable domain, remainder taken from reference TRBV7-8 and TRBJ1-3, is GAGVSQSPRYKVAKRGQDVALRCDPISGHVSLFWYQQALGQGPEFLTYFQNEAQLDKSGLPSDRFFAERPEGSVSTLKIQRTQQEDSAVYLCASSVRGQQSSGNTIYFGEGSWLTVV.

The V and J genes are TRBV6-5 and TRBJ1-1, with D perhaps TRBD1 (5 bases). The germline V gene has CDR1 MNHEY and CDR2 SVGAGI. The ends were cut back, 1 base at V and 1 base at J, with 10 bases in the middle. The CDR3 is made up of 15 amino acids. CDR3 sequence reads: CASSYLGHRNTEAFF. In DNA form, the CDR3 reads TGTGCCAGCAGTTACTTAGGACATAGGAACACTGAAGCTTTCTTT.

The V call is TRBV4-1, the J call TRBJ2-7, with TRBD2 identical over 7 bases. The CDR3 contains 16 residues. V was pared by 4 bases and J by 0 bases, with 9 bases of the junction left unmatched. CDR1 and CDR2 (germline): MGHRA, YSYEKL. CDR3 region: CASSPLLARTSYEQYF. The CDR3 DNA reads TGCGCCAGCAGCCCGTTACTAGCGAGAACCTCCTACGAGCAGTACTTC.

The chain uses TRBV6-5 and TRBJ1-5; 10 nucleotides align to TRBD1. V shed 5 bases, J shed 6 bases, and the junction held 4 bases outside the gene matches. The length of the CDR3 is 14 residues. Germline CDR1 and CDR2: MNHEY and SVGAGI. This CDR3 reads CASSPRQGAQPQHF. CDR3 in DNA: TGTGCCAGCAGTCCCCGACAGGGGGCTCAGCCCCAGCATTTT.